The text below deals with one T cell receptor (beta chain). This sample was taken from a study of blood T cell repertoires in COVID-19. Background on the study: The cDNA or gDNA used as material had been derived from T cells, B-cell-depleted T cells, or PBMCs.

J gave up 7 bases and V 1 base, and 4 bases lay outside the gene matches. The CDR3 contains 15 residues. CDR1 and CDR2 from the germline V gene are LGHDT and YNNKEL (reference sequence). Some clones are missing from TCRdb's copy, which holds only in-frame ones; the method was immunoSEQ multiplex PCR. Of tens of thousands of clones listed, about 88% are singletons. The receptor comes from a man at least 80 years old with active or convalescent COVID-19. Source material: peripheral blood. This chain links TRBV3-1 (or the pseudogene TRBV3-2) with TRBJ1-6, with 7 bases matching TRBD1. CDR3 in amino acids: CASSQADRDNSPLHF. The CDR3 DNA follows: TGTGCCAGCAGCCAAGCCGACAGGGACAATTCACCCCTCCACTTT.